This TCR beta chain derives from a study of blood T cell repertoires in COVID-19. Across the study: The United States, Italy and Spain were the sources of the acute and convalescent COVID-19 samples. T cells, B-cell-depleted T cells, or PBMCs provided the cDNA or gDNA that served as material.

Measured with immunoSEQ multiplex PCR; TCRdb has only the in-frame clones, and not every one. Counted here are 250,000 or so clones, 80% to 95% occurring once; the ten biggest clones make up around 0.83%. The CDR3 consists of 16 residues. The V gene lost 3 bases and the J gene lost 6 bases, with 18 bases spanning the gap. The germline V gene has CDR1 LNHDA and CDR2 SQIVND (reference sequence). Seattle's cohort entered during active infection and was followed longitudinally. V gene TRBV19 combines with J gene TRBJ2-1; D remains ambiguous. The origin of this receptor is a man aged 30 to 45 with COVID-19, enrolled during active disease. The specimen sequenced was peripheral blood. The CDR3 region is CASSIYLRRGPNEQFF. As DNA, the CDR3 is TGTGCCAGTAGTATCTATCTACGGAGAGGCCCCAATGAGCAGTTCTTC.